This TCR beta chain appears in the sequencing data of a study of PD-L1 blockade in urothelial cancer. Libraries were prepared by immunoSEQ multiplex PCR; TCRdb keeps only in-frame clonotypes and omits some of them. The sample yields tens of thousands of clones, roughly nine tenths seen once. Time point here: pretreatment peripheral blood. This CDR3 spans 14 amino acids. Germline V gene data show CDR1 as SGHRS and CDR2 as YFSETQ. Trimming stripped 2 bases from V and 1 base from J, with 4 bases between. The J gene is TRBJ2-6, the V gene TRBV5-1; no reliable D call. Sample: PBMCs, taken around atezolizumab (anti-PD-L1) treatment. This clonotype was obtained from a man in his sixties or seventies with urothelial cancer. CDR3 in amino acids: CASSFGSGANVLTF. CDR3 nucleotides: TGCGCCAGCAGCTTCGGTTCTGGGGCCAACGTCCTGACTTTC.